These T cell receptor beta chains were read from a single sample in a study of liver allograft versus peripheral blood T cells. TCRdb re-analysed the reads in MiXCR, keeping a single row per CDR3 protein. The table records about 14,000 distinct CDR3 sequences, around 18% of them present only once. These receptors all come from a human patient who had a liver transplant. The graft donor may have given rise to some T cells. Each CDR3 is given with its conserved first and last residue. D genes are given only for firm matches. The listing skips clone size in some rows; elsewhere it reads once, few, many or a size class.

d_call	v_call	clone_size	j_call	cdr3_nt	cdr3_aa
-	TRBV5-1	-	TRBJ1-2	TGCGCCAGCAGCCTTCCCTCTACAGGGAACTATGGCTACACCTTC	CASSLPSTGNYGYTF
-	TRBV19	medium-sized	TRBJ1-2	TGTGCCAGTAGTACGCGAACCCGTGGCTACACCTTC	CASSTRTRGYTF
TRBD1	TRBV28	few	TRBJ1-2	TGTGCCAGCAGTTTAGGACAGGGTAACTATGGCTACACCTTC	CASSLGQGNYGYTF
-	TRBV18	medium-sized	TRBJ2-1	TGTGCCAGCTCACCCACGGAGGGGTCCTACAATGAGCAGTTCTTC	CASSPTEGSYNEQFF
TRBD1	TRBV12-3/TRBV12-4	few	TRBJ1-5	TGTGCCAGCAGCCCCCCCCAGGGGGCGTCTTGGGGCAATCAGCCCCAGCATTTT	CASSPPQGASWGNQPQHF
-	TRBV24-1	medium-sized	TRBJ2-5	TGTGCCACCAGTGATTTTAGGGAGACCCAGTACTTC	CATSDFRETQYF
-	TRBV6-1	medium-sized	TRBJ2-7	TGTGCCAGCACCTTGAACGGGGGCACTTCCTACGAGCAGTACTTC	CASTLNGGTSYEQYF
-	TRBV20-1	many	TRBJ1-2	TGCAGTGCCGGACTAGACGTATATGGCTACACCTTC	CSAGLDVYGYTF
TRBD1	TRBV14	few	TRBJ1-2	TGTGCCAGCAGCCAAGTTATCCCAACAGGGGAAGGCTACACCTTC	CASSQVIPTGEGYTF
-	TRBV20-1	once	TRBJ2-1	TGCAGTGCCCGTGGGGGGAAGCTGGTTGAGCAGTTCTTC	CSARGGKLVEQFF
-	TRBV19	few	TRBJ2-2	TGTGCCAGTAGTCATCAGAACACCGGGGAGCTGTTTTTT	CASSHQNTGELFF
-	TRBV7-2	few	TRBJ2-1	TGTGCCAGCAGCTTCAGGGGAAGCTCCTACAATGAGCAGTTCTTC	CASSFRGSSYNEQFF
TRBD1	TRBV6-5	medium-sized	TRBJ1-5	TGTGCCAGCAGTACGACAGGGTTTCGCAATCAGCCCCAGCATTTT	CASSTTGFRNQPQHF
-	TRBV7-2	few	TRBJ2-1	TGTGCCAGCAGCTTAGCCCGCGCTAGCTCCTACAATGAGCAGTTCTTC	CASSLARASSYNEQFF
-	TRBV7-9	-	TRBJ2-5	TGTGCCAGCAGCCTCCCCCTGGGCCGCGGGTTGGAGACCCAGTACTTC	CASSLPLGRGLETQYF
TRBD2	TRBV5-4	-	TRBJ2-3	TGTGCCAGCACCCTGGGACTAGCGTCAAATACGCAGTATTTT	CASTLGLASNTQYF
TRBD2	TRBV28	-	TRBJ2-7	TGTGCCAGCAGCCCGGGGGTAGGCGGGAGAAGGGGTTACGAGCAGTACTTC	CASSPGVGGRRGYEQYF
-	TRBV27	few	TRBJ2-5	TGTGCCAGCAAGTCCGTTCTTCAAGAGACCCAGTACTTC	CASKSVLQETQYF
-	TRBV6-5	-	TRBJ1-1	TGTGCCAGCAGTTCTACCGGGACGGTCTATAAGGGGACTGAAGCTTTCTTT	CASSSTGTVYKGTEAFF
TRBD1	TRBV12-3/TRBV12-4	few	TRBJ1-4	TGTGCCAGCAGTTTCCGACAGGGGTCTAATGAAAAACTGTTTTTT	CASSFRQGSNEKLFF
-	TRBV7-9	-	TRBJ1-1	TGTGCCAGCAGCCCTGCAGGGAACCTCATGAACACTGAAGCTTTCTTT	CASSPAGNLMNTEAFF
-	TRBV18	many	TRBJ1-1	TGTGCCAGCTCCCGACCCCCTTCGTCAGTGGCTTTCTTT	CASSRPPSSVAFF
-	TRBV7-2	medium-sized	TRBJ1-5	TGTGCCAGCAGCTGGCACAATCAGCCCCAGCATTTT	CASSWHNQPQHF
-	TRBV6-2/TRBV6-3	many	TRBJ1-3	TGTGCCAGCACCTTCCGCCCTGGAAACACCATATATTTT	CASTFRPGNTIYF
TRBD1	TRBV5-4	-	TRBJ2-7	TGTGCCAGCAGCTGGAAGGGGAGACAGGGGAACGAGCAGTACTTC	CASSWKGRQGNEQYF
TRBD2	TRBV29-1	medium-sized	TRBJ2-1	TGCAGGGTATCGGGGGGAGTGGATGAGCAGTTCTTC	CRVSGGVDEQFF
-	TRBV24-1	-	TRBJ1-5	TGTGCCACCAGTGGCCCAGGACTTAGCAATCAGCCCCAGCATTTT	CATSGPGLSNQPQHF
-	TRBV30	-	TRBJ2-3	TGTGCCTGGGGCGGTCCGTCTAGCACAGATACGCAGTATTTT	CAWGGPSSTDTQYF
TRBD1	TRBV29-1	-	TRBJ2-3	TGCAGCGGAAACAGGGGATGGGGCACAGATACGCAGTATTTT	CSGNRGWGTDTQYF
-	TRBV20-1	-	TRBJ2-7	TGCAGTGCTAGGGAAGGGAGAACCTACGAGCAGTACTTC	CSAREGRTYEQYF
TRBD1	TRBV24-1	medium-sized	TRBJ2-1	TGTGCCACCAGTGACTACCGGACAGGGCGAAATGAGCAGTTCTTC	CATSDYRTGRNEQFF
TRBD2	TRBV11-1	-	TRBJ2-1	TGTGCCAGCAGCTTAAGCGGGAATCGCAATGAGCAGTTCTTC	CASSLSGNRNEQFF
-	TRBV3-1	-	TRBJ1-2	TGTGCCAGCAGCCAAGTGGGGGCGCGGTATGGCTACACCTTC	CASSQVGARYGYTF
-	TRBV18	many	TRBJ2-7	TGTGCCAGCTCACGGGTACAGGCCTACGAGCAGTACTTC	CASSRVQAYEQYF
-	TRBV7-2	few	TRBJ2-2	TGTGCCAGCAGCTTTCTTAGGGAGGTCGGGGAGCTGTTTTTT	CASSFLREVGELFF
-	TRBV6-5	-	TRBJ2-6	TGTGCCAGCAGTTCCTGGGCCCGAAGCTCTGGGGCCAACGTCCTGACTTTC	CASSSWARSSGANVLTF
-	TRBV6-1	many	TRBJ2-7	TGTGCCAGCAGTGAGAGACCCGGGACATACTCCTACGAGCAGTACTTC	CASSERPGTYSYEQYF
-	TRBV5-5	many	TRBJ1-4	TGTGCCAGCAGCTTAGGGCTCAGCAGGGCTAATGAAAAACTGTTTTTT	CASSLGLSRANEKLFF
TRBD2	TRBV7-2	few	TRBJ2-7	TGTGCCAGCAGCCGAACTAGCGGGGGGTCCTACGAGCAGTACTTC	CASSRTSGGSYEQYF
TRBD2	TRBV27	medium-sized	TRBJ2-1	TGTGCCAGCAGTTCTTTAGCGGGAGGGTCTGGTGAGCAGTTCTTC	CASSSLAGGSGEQFF
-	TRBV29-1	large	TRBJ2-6	TGCAGCGTTAGGGAATCTGGGGCCAACGTCCTGACTTTC	CSVRESGANVLTF
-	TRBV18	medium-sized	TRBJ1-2	TGTGCCAGCTCACGCGGCGGAGGGGGTGGTGATGGCTACACCTTC	CASSRGGGGGDGYTF
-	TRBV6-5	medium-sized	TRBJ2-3	TGTGCCAGCAGTTACTCTTTTAACGGGGATACGCAGTATTTT	CASSYSFNGDTQYF
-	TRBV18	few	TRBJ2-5	TGTGCCAGCTCAGCCAATGGCAGGGTAGAGACCCAGTACTTC	CASSANGRVETQYF
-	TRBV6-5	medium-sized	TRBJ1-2	TGTGCCAGCACCCCCGGGACGAGGAGCGGCTACACCTTC	CASTPGTRSGYTF
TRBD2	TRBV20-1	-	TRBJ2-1	TGCAGTGCTAGAGATGGCGGCCTAACGGGGGGTGAGCAGTTCTTC	CSARDGGLTGGEQFF
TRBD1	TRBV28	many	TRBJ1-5	TGTGCCAGCAGACGACAGGGCATCCAGCCCCAGCATTTT	CASRRQGIQPQHF
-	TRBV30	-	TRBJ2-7	TGTGCCTGGAGTGTAGGCGGCCGCCACGAGCAGTACTTC	CAWSVGGRHEQYF
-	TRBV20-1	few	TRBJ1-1	TGCAGTGCTAGAAGGGGGGCTGTGAACACTGAAGCTTTCTTT	CSARRGAVNTEAFF
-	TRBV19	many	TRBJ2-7	TGTGCCAGTAGCACAAAGGGATTCTACGAGCAGTACTTC	CASSTKGFYEQYF
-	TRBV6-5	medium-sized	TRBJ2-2	TGTGCCAGCAGGAGGGGGGAAGACACCGGGGAGCTGTTTTTT	CASRRGEDTGELFF
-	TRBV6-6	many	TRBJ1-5	TGTGCCAGCAGTTTACCCCCGGGGGTCCCCCTTAGCAATCAGCCCCAGCATTTT	CASSLPPGVPLSNQPQHF
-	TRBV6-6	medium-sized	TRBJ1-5	TGTGCCAGCAGTTACTCCGAGGGTCAGCCCCAGCATTTT	CASSYSEGQPQHF
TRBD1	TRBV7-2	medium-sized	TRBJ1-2	TGTGCCAGCAGCTTGACAGGGGGCACTGGCTACACCTTC	CASSLTGGTGYTF